The clone carrying this T cell receptor (beta chain) has only one observation. Its antigen is as yet unknown. The data belong to a study of OX40 agonist ivuxolimab in advanced cancers. Study as a whole: The dose-escalation cohort had hepatocellular carcinoma, melanoma, renal cell or head and neck cancer. Checkpoint inhibitors had been given previously to approximately 41% of patients. Study-level points and caveats: Expanded clones belonging to CD8+ T cells outnumbered, on average, those of CD4+. At 0.1 to 3.0 mg/kg, clonal expansion of CD4+ and CD8+ blood T cells had occurred by week 6.

Clones were sequenced by immunoSEQ multiplex PCR, and TCRdb holds only the in-frame ones, with some missing. The data show 98,000 or so clones, about 80% seen once. Germline assignment: CDR1 KGHSH and CDR2 LQKENI. The CDR3 consists of 19 residues. The J segment lost 6 bases and the V segment lost 6 bases, leaving 16 bases of the junction unmatched. The TCR sequence derives from an adult with an advanced solid tumor such as melanoma, head and neck, liver or kidney cancer. Here the sequenced sample was CD4+ or CD8+ T cells sorted from blood, taken in a trial of the OX40 agonist ivuxolimab. The chain recombines TRBV18 with TRBJ2-1, with 14 bases identical to TRBD2. The CDR3 loop reads CASSHSRGLAGVLGNEQFF. The CDR3 DNA sequence: TGTGCCAGCTCCCACAGCCGGGGACTAGCGGGGGTATTAGGCAATGAGCAGTTCTTC.